A selection of T cell receptor beta chains follows, all from one sample in a study of cytomegalovirus exposure and HLA in healthy donors. TCRdb keeps only in-frame clones here, not all; method: immunoSEQ multiplex PCR. The sample holds around 120,000 clones, roughly 69% seen once. Sequencing was done on a sample of PBMCs. These receptors originate from a woman aged 40 to 50 in good health and CMV-seropositive. Each CDR3 is given with its conserved first and last residue. Each record gives: clone size, V gene, D gene, J gene, CDR3 protein, CDR3 DNA. The D gene is left open where the match is weak. Size is stated for part of the rows, as once, few or many counts, or as a class when the clone is expanded.

>NA|TRBV4-3|TRBD2|TRBJ2-5
CASSQDFSGGETQYF
TGCGCCAGCAGCCAAGATTTTAGCGGGGGAGAGACCCAGTACTTC
>NA|TRBV7-2|NA|TRBJ2-1
CASSSLRDTEQFF
TGTGCCAGCAGCTCTTTACGGGACACTGAGCAGTTCTTC
>NA|TRBV5-1|TRBD1|TRBJ1-6
CASSWGTGRNSPLHF
TGCGCCAGCAGCTGGGGGACAGGACGAAATTCACCCCTCCACTTT
>few|TRBV7-9|NA|TRBJ2-7
CASSRLQGFDEQYF
TGTGCCAGCAGCCGATTACAGGGATTCGACGAGCAGTACTTC
>NA|TRBV6-5|NA|TRBJ2-2
CASSRPQLNTGELFF
TGTGCCAGCAGCCGTCCTCAACTGAACACCGGGGAGCTGTTTTTT
>NA|TRBV19|TRBD1|TRBJ1-6
CASSQQGYNSPLHF
TGTGCCAGTAGCCAACAGGGGTATAATTCACCCCTCCACTTT
>NA|TRBV9|NA|TRBJ1-1
CASSGGGATEAFF
TGTGCCAGCAGCGGCGGTGGGGCGACTGAAGCTTTCTTT
>NA|TRBV5-4|NA|TRBJ1-1
CASSLENRATEAFF
TGTGCCAGCAGCTTGGAAAACAGGGCGACTGAAGCTTTCTTT
>NA|TRBV29-1|TRBD2|TRBJ2-1
CSVEESQRGAYNEQFF
TGCAGCGTTGAAGAGTCCCAGCGGGGAGCCTACAATGAGCAGTTCTTC
>few|TRBV5-6|TRBD1|TRBJ1-2
CASSLGQGTGYTF
TGTGCCAGCAGCTTGGGACAGGGGACTGGCTACACCTTC
>few|TRBV6-5|NA|TRBJ1-6
CATRGVYNSPLHF
TGTGCCACGCGCGGGGTTTATAATTCACCCCTCCACTTT
>NA|TRBV6-6|TRBD1|TRBJ2-7
CASNRGTGGSYEQYF
TGTGCCAGCAACCGGGGGACAGGGGGTTCCTACGAGCAGTACTTC
>NA|TRBV27|NA|TRBJ1-5
CASTPDWNQPQHF
TGTGCCAGCACTCCAGACTGGAATCAGCCCCAGCATTTT
>NA|TRBV7-8|NA|TRBJ1-6
CASSYRLPRDSPLHF
TGTGCCAGCAGCTACAGACTTCCGAGGGATTCACCCCTCCACTTT
>NA|TRBV11-3|NA|TRBJ2-7
CASSLGGDSYEQYF
TGTGCCAGCAGCTTAGGAGGAGACTCCTACGAGCAGTACTTC
>NA|TRBV18|NA|TRBJ2-6
CASSDSWANVLTF
TGTGCCAGCTCAGACTCTTGGGCCAACGTCCTGACTTTC
>NA|TRBV4-3|NA|TRBJ2-3
CASSQAHLRVDTQYF
TGCGCCAGCAGCCAAGCCCACCTCAGGGTGGATACGCAGTATTTT
>NA|TRBV20-1|NA|TRBJ2-3
CSAYPTDTQYF
TGCAGTGCTTATCCCACAGATACGCAGTATTTT
>few|TRBV4-3|NA|TRBJ1-2
CASSQAEQTYYGYTF
TGCGCCAGCAGCCAAGCGGAACAGACCTACTATGGCTACACCTTC
>once|TRBV7-2|TRBD1|TRBJ1-5
CASSSRQGTHQPQHF
TGTGCCAGCAGCTCCCGACAGGGTACCCATCAGCCCCAGCATTTT
>NA|TRBV5-4|TRBD1|TRBJ1-2
CASSLEGQGTYTF
TGTGCCAGCAGCTTGGAGGGACAGGGGACCTACACCTTC
>few|TRBV19|NA|TRBJ1-5
CASDRREGNSQHF
TGTGCCAGCGATCGTAGGGAGGGCAATTCCCAGCATTTT
>NA|TRBV9|NA|TRBJ2-5
CASSVGQADQETQYF
TGTGCCAGCAGCGTAGGACAGGCCGACCAAGAGACCCAGTACTTC
>NA|TRBV29-1|NA|TRBJ1-4
CSVSGALNEKLFF
TGCAGCGTATCAGGGGCCTTGAATGAAAAACTGTTTTTT
>NA|TRBV5-1|NA|TRBJ2-3
CASRGESTDTQYF
TGCGCCAGCAGGGGAGAGAGCACAGATACGCAGTATTTT
>few|TRBV19|TRBD1|TRBJ1-6
CATSGGRDSPLHF
TGTGCCACCTCAGGGGGCAGAGATTCACCCCTCCACTTT
>few|TRBV29-1|NA|TRBJ1-2
CSVVSNDYGYTF
TGCAGCGTTGTTAGCAACGACTATGGCTACACCTTC
>NA|TRBV19|TRBD1|TRBJ1-5
CASRKSLGVGTDNQPQHF
TGTGCCAGTAGGAAAAGTTTGGGGGTCGGGACAGATAATCAGCCCCAGCATTTT
>once|TRBV11-2|NA|TRBJ2-3
CASSSLATGPRHTQYF
TGTGCCAGCAGCTCACTAGCAACAGGCCCCCGACATACGCAGTATTTT
>NA|TRBV7-9|TRBD1|TRBJ2-3
CASSPGTGGFADTQYF
TGTGCCAGCAGCCCCGGGACAGGAGGCTTCGCAGATACGCAGTATTTT
>few|TRBV5-1|NA|TRBJ2-1
CASSLVGAGNEQFF
TGCGCCAGCAGCCTGGTGGGGGCTGGAAATGAGCAGTTCTTC
>NA|TRBV7-2|NA|TRBJ2-7
CASRPQTASYEQYF
TGTGCCAGCAGGCCTCAGACAGCTTCCTACGAGCAGTACTTC
>few|TRBV19|TRBD1|TRBJ1-4
CASSTTGVRTEKLFF
TGTGCCAGTAGCACGACAGGGGTACGAACTGAAAAACTGTTTTTT
>NA|TRBV4-3|TRBD2|TRBJ2-2
CASSQRAGGGGELFF
TGCGCCAGCAGCCAAAGGGCGGGGGGTGGCGGGGAGCTGTTTTTT
>NA|TRBV4-2|NA|TRBJ1-1
CASSQDGGIFTEAFF
TGTGCCAGCAGCCAAGATGGGGGGATATTCACTGAAGCTTTCTTT
>NA|TRBV2|NA|TRBJ2-2
CASSGNGVGELFF
TGTGCCAGCAGTGGGAACGGGGTCGGGGAGCTGTTTTTT
>NA|TRBV25-1|NA|TRBJ1-2
CASSEYGKGLNYGYTF
TGTGCCAGCAGTGAATATGGGAAGGGACTTAACTATGGCTACACCTTC
>NA|TRBV10-2|NA|TRBJ1-1
CASSESIPGYTEAFF
TGCGCCAGCAGTGAGTCAATACCAGGTTACACTGAAGCTTTCTTT
>NA|TRBV5-1|TRBD2|TRBJ2-1
CASSPVTGGSYNEQFF
TGCGCCAGCAGCCCGGTAACGGGGGGGTCCTACAATGAGCAGTTCTTC
>NA|TRBV11-2|NA|TRBJ2-5
CASSSHTRQETQYF
TGTGCCAGCAGCTCTCACACTAGGCAAGAGACCCAGTACTTC
>few|TRBV19|NA|TRBJ2-7
CASTPRGGPYEQYF
TGTGCCAGTACCCCAAGGGGGGGGCCCTACGAGCAGTACTTC
>once|TRBV5-8|TRBD1|TRBJ2-7
CASRSRWGTAYEQYF
TGTGCCAGCAGGAGCCGTTGGGGGACAGCCTACGAGCAGTACTTC
>NA|TRBV2|NA|TRBJ2-7
CASSPQGGTSYEQYF
TGTGCCAGCAGTCCCCAGGGCGGAACATCCTACGAGCAGTACTTC
>NA|TRBV13|TRBD2|TRBJ2-3
CASSSPLGLAGGTDTQYF
TGTGCCAGCAGCTCACCCTTGGGACTAGCGGGGGGCACAGATACGCAGTATTTT
>once|TRBV4-3|NA|TRBJ2-3
CASSRSLGDTQYF
TGCGCCAGCAGCCGATCACTAGGAGATACGCAGTATTTT
>NA|TRBV6-5|TRBD1|TRBJ1-2
CASRGTGSHFGYTF
TGTGCCAGCAGAGGGACAGGGTCTCATTTTGGCTACACCTTC
>NA|TRBV6-1|NA|TRBJ1-5
CASSGQRPQHF
TGTGCCAGCAGTGGACAGAGGCCCCAGCATTTT
>once|TRBV10-3|TRBD1|TRBJ1-2
CAIRVPGGGYTF
TGTGCCATCAGGGTACCAGGGGGAGGCTACACCTTC
>NA|TRBV7-3|NA|TRBJ2-2
CASSLQGIPGELFF
TGTGCCAGCAGCTTACAGGGGATTCCCGGGGAGCTGTTTTTT
>once|TRBV7-2|NA|TRBJ1-2
CASSLEDSRYGYTF
TGTGCCAGCAGCTTAGAGGACAGCAGATATGGCTACACCTTC
>once|TRBV29-1|TRBD2|TRBJ2-3
CSVRLAEDTQYF
TGCAGCGTTAGACTAGCAGAAGATACGCAGTATTTT
>NA|TRBV29-1|NA|TRBJ1-1
CSVYGQNTEAFF
TGCAGCGTTTACGGACAGAACACTGAAGCTTTCTTT
>NA|TRBV4-3|TRBD1|TRBJ2-5
CASSQDYTPPGTGLPTQYF
TGCGCCAGCAGCCAAGACTACACGCCCCCAGGGACAGGGTTACCGACCCAGTACTTC
>NA|TRBV9|NA|TRBJ2-3
CASSVGARGYTDTQYF
TGTGCCAGCAGCGTAGGGGCGAGGGGGTACACAGATACGCAGTATTTT
>few|TRBV29-1|NA|TRBJ2-7
CSVEDRDNYEQYF
TGCAGCGTTGAAGACCGGGACAATTACGAGCAGTACTTC
>NA|TRBV2|NA|TRBJ1-4
CASTRYAVNEKLFF
TGTGCCAGCACGAGATACGCTGTCAATGAAAAACTGTTTTTT
>NA|TRBV7-3|TRBD2|TRBJ2-1
CASSLGGDIEQFF
TGTGCCAGCAGCCTCGGGGGGGATATTGAGCAGTTCTTC
>NA|TRBV2|NA|TRBJ2-2
CASTNTGELFF
TGTGCCAGCACAAACACCGGGGAGCTGTTTTTT
>NA|TRBV7-9|TRBD1|TRBJ2-1
CASSFVRGSNEQFF
TGTGCCAGCAGCTTTGTCAGGGGGTCAAATGAGCAGTTCTTC